One T cell receptor (beta chain) is described in this entry. From germline, CDR1 is LNHDA and CDR2 SQIVND (reference sequence). CDR3 size: 16 residues. Between the trimmed V and J ends, which lost 4 bases and 0 bases, there was a span of 15 bases. In the original processing: Researchers report that nucleated cell counts were estimated from reference gene primer amplification. The repertoire was sequenced with immunoSEQ multiplex PCR; TCRdb's copy has only in-frame clones and lacks some. That table gives V, J and clone size, and the DNA gave D and trimming. Here the sample spans about 180,000 clones, about three quarters being singletons. The data are from a study of blood T cell repertoires in COVID-19.

The clonotype was recovered from an elderly woman with COVID-19, enrolled during active disease. This rearrangement joins TRBV19 to TRBJ2-5; TRBD1 might be the D (6 bases). Sequencing input: peripheral blood. The CDR3 nucleotides are TGTGCCAGTAGTACCCGGGACACGAGGTACCAAGAGACCCAGTACTTC. Protein product: CASSTRDTRYQETQYF.